A selection of T cell receptor beta chains follows, all from one sample in a study of T-cell memory formation after mild COVID-19. TCRdb fed the 5' RACE reads into MiXCR, producing one record per CDR3 protein. Of hundreds of thousands of distinct CDR3 sequences in the sample, around 28% were seen once. Sample: PBMCs or a T cell subset sorted from them (not recorded which). Receptors originate from an adult woman who had mild COVID-19 (a few samples of this study predate the infection). Cell type and time point are not known. The CDR3 runs from the conserved cysteine through the conserved F or W. Fields, in order: CDR3 DNA, CDR3 protein, V gene, D gene, clone size, J gene. The D gene is left open where the match is weak. Where a row states a size, it is once, few, many or the class of an expanded clone; other rows omit it.

CDR3 DNA: TGTGCTTGGCAAGTGAGGACAGCGATCTACGAGCAGTACTTC
CDR3 protein: CAWQVRTAIYEQYF
V gene: TRBV2
D gene: NA
clone size: NA
J gene: TRBJ2-7

CDR3 DNA: TGTGCCAGCAGTCGACAGGGGCTCAATCAGCCCCAGCATTTT
CDR3 protein: CASSRQGLNQPQHF
V gene: TRBV12-3/TRBV12-4
D gene: TRBD1
clone size: NA
J gene: TRBJ1-5

CDR3 DNA: TGTGCCAGCAGCCAAGGTGTGCTAGCGGGGGCAAATGAGCAGTTCTTC
CDR3 protein: CASSQGVLAGANEQFF
V gene: TRBV3-1
D gene: TRBD2
clone size: NA
J gene: TRBJ2-1

CDR3 DNA: TGTGCCAGCAGCCAAGCGAGACAGGGGAAGGGGGCAGATACGCAGTATTTT
CDR3 protein: CASSQARQGKGADTQYF
V gene: TRBV14
D gene: TRBD1
clone size: NA
J gene: TRBJ2-3

CDR3 DNA: TGCAGTGCTACGGGGACAGGGGAGGATGGCTACACCTTC
CDR3 protein: CSATGTGEDGYTF
V gene: TRBV20-1
D gene: TRBD1
clone size: few
J gene: TRBJ1-2

CDR3 DNA: TGTGCCAGCAGCTTAGGGCAGGACCCCTCCTACAATGAGCAGTTCTTC
CDR3 protein: CASSLGQDPSYNEQFF
V gene: TRBV7-7
D gene: NA
clone size: few
J gene: TRBJ2-1

CDR3 DNA: TGTGCCAGCAGTGAAGGAGCGGGAGGTGAGCAGTTCTTC
CDR3 protein: CASSEGAGGEQFF
V gene: TRBV2
D gene: TRBD2
clone size: few
J gene: TRBJ2-1

CDR3 DNA: TGTGCCAGCTCAAAGGGGACACAGGATACTAATTCACCCCTCCACTTT
CDR3 protein: CASSKGTQDTNSPLHF
V gene: TRBV18
D gene: NA
clone size: NA
J gene: TRBJ1-6

CDR3 DNA: TGTGCCAGCAGCACGATACGTATATTGACGGGACGAGGGACCTACGAGCAGTACTTC
CDR3 protein: CASSTIRILTGRGTYEQYF
V gene: TRBV6-5
D gene: NA
clone size: NA
J gene: TRBJ2-7

CDR3 DNA: TGTGCCACCAGTGACCCGGGACAGGATAACGATCAGCCCCAGCATTTT
CDR3 protein: CATSDPGQDNDQPQHF
V gene: TRBV24-1
D gene: TRBD1
clone size: NA
J gene: TRBJ1-5

CDR3 DNA: TGTGCCAGCAGCTTGGTAGGGACAGGGCCCCACGAGCAGTACTTC
CDR3 protein: CASSLVGTGPHEQYF
V gene: TRBV5-6
D gene: TRBD1
clone size: NA
J gene: TRBJ2-7

CDR3 DNA: TGTGCCAGCAGCTTGCTACGGGACAGAGCATCCACTGAAGCTTTCTTT
CDR3 protein: CASSLLRDRASTEAFF
V gene: TRBV5-6
D gene: TRBD1
clone size: many
J gene: TRBJ1-1

CDR3 DNA: TGCAGTGCTAGAGCCCCCGGGTACTACGAGCAGTACTTC
CDR3 protein: CSARAPGYYEQYF
V gene: TRBV20-1
D gene: NA
clone size: NA
J gene: TRBJ2-7

CDR3 DNA: TGTGCCAGCAGTCTCAGCGGGCAGGGTATCTACGAGCAGTACTTC
CDR3 protein: CASSLSGQGIYEQYF
V gene: TRBV7-8
D gene: NA
clone size: NA
J gene: TRBJ2-7

CDR3 DNA: TGTGCCAGCAGCCCGGGGACACACGCCTCAGAGGAGCAGTTCTTC
CDR3 protein: CASSPGTHASEEQFF
V gene: TRBV7-6
D gene: NA
clone size: few
J gene: TRBJ2-1

CDR3 DNA: TGTGCCAGCAGCTTGGGATCCTTCGGGGGCGATGAGCAGTTCTTC
CDR3 protein: CASSLGSFGGDEQFF
V gene: TRBV11-3
D gene: NA
clone size: NA
J gene: TRBJ2-1

CDR3 DNA: TGTGCCAGTACTCAGACAGGGCCAGATACGCAGTATTTT
CDR3 protein: CASTQTGPDTQYF
V gene: TRBV18
D gene: TRBD1
clone size: once
J gene: TRBJ2-3

CDR3 DNA: TGTGCCAGTAGTAGGGATCCAGCCAGCTCCTACGAGCAGTACTTC
CDR3 protein: CASSRDPASSYEQYF
V gene: TRBV19
D gene: NA
clone size: NA
J gene: TRBJ2-7

CDR3 DNA: TGTGCCAGCAGCGAACCTGCCCGCGAGCAGTACTTC
CDR3 protein: CASSEPAREQYF
V gene: TRBV25-1
D gene: NA
clone size: NA
J gene: TRBJ2-7

CDR3 DNA: TGTGCCAGCCAACGTGGCGACGAGCAGTACTTC
CDR3 protein: CASQRGDEQYF
V gene: TRBV5-2
D gene: NA
clone size: NA
J gene: TRBJ2-7

CDR3 DNA: TGTGCCAGCAGTTTACTAGCAGATACGCAGTATTTT
CDR3 protein: CASSLLADTQYF
V gene: TRBV12-3/TRBV12-4
D gene: NA
clone size: many
J gene: TRBJ2-3

CDR3 DNA: TGCAGCGTTGAGTCCGGGCCCCTGAACACTGAAGCTTTCTTT
CDR3 protein: CSVESGPLNTEAFF
V gene: TRBV29-1
D gene: NA
clone size: few
J gene: TRBJ1-1

CDR3 DNA: TGTGCCAGCAGTTCGTTGACAGGATCCAATCAGCCCCAGCATTTT
CDR3 protein: CASSSLTGSNQPQHF
V gene: TRBV6-2/TRBV6-3
D gene: NA
clone size: NA
J gene: TRBJ1-5

CDR3 DNA: TGTGCCATCGGACAGAATGATGACTACGAGCAGTACTTC
CDR3 protein: CAIGQNDDYEQYF
V gene: TRBV10-3
D gene: NA
clone size: few
J gene: TRBJ2-7

CDR3 DNA: TGTGCCAGCCAGTCCCTAGCATATGGCTACGAGCAGTACTTC
CDR3 protein: CASQSLAYGYEQYF
V gene: TRBV6-2/TRBV6-3
D gene: NA
clone size: once
J gene: TRBJ2-7

CDR3 DNA: TGTGCCAGCAGCCCCGTAGACTGGGAGCACGCAGATACGCAGTATTTT
CDR3 protein: CASSPVDWEHADTQYF
V gene: TRBV7-9
D gene: NA
clone size: few
J gene: TRBJ2-3

CDR3 DNA: TGTGCCAGCAGCGCCTCTCAGGGGGCGAACACCGGGGAGCTGTTTTTT
CDR3 protein: CASSASQGANTGELFF
V gene: TRBV9
D gene: TRBD1
clone size: NA
J gene: TRBJ2-2

CDR3 DNA: TGTGCCAGCAGCCCACTGGTGGAGGGCAGAAACATTCAGTACTTC
CDR3 protein: CASSPLVEGRNIQYF
V gene: TRBV7-9
D gene: NA
clone size: NA
J gene: TRBJ2-4

CDR3 DNA: TGCAGTGCTAGAGATAGACTAGCGGGGACAAACTACAATGAGCAGTTCTTC
CDR3 protein: CSARDRLAGTNYNEQFF
V gene: TRBV20-1
D gene: TRBD2
clone size: NA
J gene: TRBJ2-1

CDR3 DNA: TGCGCCAGCAGCTTGGGGGGGTCCCCTGAAGCTTTCTTT
CDR3 protein: CASSLGGSPEAFF
V gene: TRBV5-1
D gene: NA
clone size: NA
J gene: TRBJ1-1

CDR3 DNA: TGTGCCAGCAGCCCGGGACTAGGAGACACCGGGGAGCTGTTTTTT
CDR3 protein: CASSPGLGDTGELFF
V gene: TRBV7-3
D gene: TRBD2
clone size: many
J gene: TRBJ2-2

CDR3 DNA: TGTGCCAGCAGCTACTTGGGGCCGTCGGTCGGAGGTGAGCAGTTCTTC
CDR3 protein: CASSYLGPSVGGEQFF
V gene: TRBV7-3
D gene: NA
clone size: NA
J gene: TRBJ2-1

CDR3 DNA: TGCGCCAGCAGCTCCGCAGTTACGCAGTATTTT
CDR3 protein: CASSSAVTQYF
V gene: TRBV4-1
D gene: NA
clone size: few
J gene: TRBJ2-3

CDR3 DNA: TGTGCCAGCAGTCGACAGCACAGATCCTACGAGCAGTACTTC
CDR3 protein: CASSRQHRSYEQYF
V gene: TRBV7-2
D gene: NA
clone size: few
J gene: TRBJ2-7

CDR3 DNA: TGCGCCAGCAGCGCTTCGACTGGGAACACTGAAGCTTTCTTT
CDR3 protein: CASSASTGNTEAFF
V gene: TRBV5-1
D gene: NA
clone size: NA
J gene: TRBJ1-1

CDR3 DNA: TGTGCCAGCAGCCCACCGGGACTAGCGGGAGTTCGGGCAGATACGCAGTATTTT
CDR3 protein: CASSPPGLAGVRADTQYF
V gene: TRBV7-2
D gene: TRBD2
clone size: NA
J gene: TRBJ2-3

CDR3 DNA: TGCAGTGCTAGAGATCCCCCCTACAATGAGCAGTTCTTC
CDR3 protein: CSARDPPYNEQFF
V gene: TRBV20-1
D gene: NA
clone size: NA
J gene: TRBJ2-1

CDR3 DNA: TGTGCCAGCAGTTTTGCCGGCAGTGGGAACTATGGCTACACCTTC
CDR3 protein: CASSFAGSGNYGYTF
V gene: TRBV27
D gene: NA
clone size: NA
J gene: TRBJ1-2

CDR3 DNA: TGTGCCAGCAGCCCCCAGGGGTACACTGAAGCTTTCTTT
CDR3 protein: CASSPQGYTEAFF
V gene: TRBV7-9
D gene: NA
clone size: many
J gene: TRBJ1-1

CDR3 DNA: TGTGCCAGCAGTTACGATCTAGCGGACAAGTCTGGGGAGCAGTACTTC
CDR3 protein: CASSYDLADKSGEQYF
V gene: TRBV6-6
D gene: TRBD2
clone size: NA
J gene: TRBJ2-7

CDR3 DNA: TGCAGTGCGAAACAGGGGAACGAGCAGTACTTC
CDR3 protein: CSAKQGNEQYF
V gene: TRBV20-1
D gene: TRBD1
clone size: few
J gene: TRBJ2-7

CDR3 DNA: TGTGCCAGCAGCAAAGACTCACAGGGAGACATTCAGTACTTC
CDR3 protein: CASSKDSQGDIQYF
V gene: TRBV21-1
D gene: NA
clone size: few
J gene: TRBJ2-4

CDR3 DNA: TGTGCCAGCAGCGGATCGGGTGAACCCCGGCAGTTCTTC
CDR3 protein: CASSGSGEPRQFF
V gene: TRBV9
D gene: NA
clone size: NA
J gene: TRBJ2-1

CDR3 DNA: TGTGCCAGCAGCCGGGGGGTGAAACAGCCCCAGCATTTT
CDR3 protein: CASSRGVKQPQHF
V gene: TRBV7-2
D gene: NA
clone size: NA
J gene: TRBJ1-5

CDR3 DNA: TGTGCCAGCAGCCAATCGGCCCAGTACGCTGGCTACACCTTC
CDR3 protein: CASSQSAQYAGYTF
V gene: TRBV16
D gene: NA
clone size: NA
J gene: TRBJ1-2

CDR3 DNA: TGTGCCAGCAGACCTAGCCCTCGGGAAACATCTAGACGGGAGACCCAGTACTTC
CDR3 protein: CASRPSPRETSRRETQYF
V gene: TRBV7-9
D gene: NA
clone size: few
J gene: TRBJ2-5

CDR3 DNA: TGTGCCAGCAGTCCCCTTCGGGGGGCGCGGACAGATACGCAGTATTTT
CDR3 protein: CASSPLRGARTDTQYF
V gene: TRBV27
D gene: NA
clone size: NA
J gene: TRBJ2-3

CDR3 DNA: TGTGCCAGCAGTGCCGAGGGAACCGGGGAGCTGTTTTTT
CDR3 protein: CASSAEGTGELFF
V gene: TRBV2
D gene: NA
clone size: NA
J gene: TRBJ2-2

CDR3 DNA: TGTGCCAGCAGTTACAAGGGGACAGGGCTTTCAGATTTGTCACCCCTCCACTTT
CDR3 protein: CASSYKGTGLSDLSPLHF
V gene: TRBV6-5
D gene: TRBD1
clone size: NA
J gene: TRBJ1-6

CDR3 DNA: TGTGCCACCAGTGAACCGTACCGTGACAATGAGCAGTTCTTC
CDR3 protein: CATSEPYRDNEQFF
V gene: TRBV24-1
D gene: NA
clone size: NA
J gene: TRBJ2-1

CDR3 DNA: TGTGCCAGCAGCCCCGAGCCCACCTACAATGAGCAGTTCTTC
CDR3 protein: CASSPEPTYNEQFF
V gene: TRBV7-9
D gene: NA
clone size: few
J gene: TRBJ2-1

CDR3 DNA: TGTGCCACCAGGGGCGCCGGGACTAGCGGGATGTTTGAGCAGTTCTTC
CDR3 protein: CATRGAGTSGMFEQFF
V gene: TRBV19
D gene: TRBD2
clone size: few
J gene: TRBJ2-1

CDR3 DNA: TGTGCCAGCAGCCATCCCCTCTCCTACAATGAGCAGTTCTTC
CDR3 protein: CASSHPLSYNEQFF
V gene: TRBV5-6
D gene: NA
clone size: few
J gene: TRBJ2-1

CDR3 DNA: TGTGCCATCAGCCCCGGGACAGACTACGAGCAGTACTTC
CDR3 protein: CAISPGTDYEQYF
V gene: TRBV10-3
D gene: TRBD1
clone size: NA
J gene: TRBJ2-7